These 29 T cell receptor beta chains were all obtained from the same sample, sequenced in a study of early stage breast cancer tumors (dated by TCRdb to about 2017). The library was prepared using the immunoSEQ multiplex PCR assay. Here the immuneACCESS table is served through TCRdb, limited to in-frame sequences with V and J called. Missing clones are a known gap in these copies; in checked studies unresolved V genes cover under half, and the rest lacks a known reason. The table for this sample lists some 28,000 clones; around 53% of them were counted only once. Of the sample, 8.5% falls within the top ten clones. The sample consisted of breast tumor tissue. These TCRs come from a person aged 50 to 59 with breast cancer.

The chain links TRBV27 to TRBJ1-2, with a weak D call TRBD1 (5 bases). V gave up 3 bases and J gave up 8 bases, with 13 bases separating them. The CDR3 has 13 amino acids. CDR1 MNHEY and CDR2 SMNVEV come from the germline V gene (reference sequence). DNA for the CDR3: TGTGCCAGCAGTTTCTCGGGGGTTTTCGGCTACACCTTC. Translating gives CASSFSGVFGYTF.

The chain recombines TRBV7-9 with TRBJ1-1, with 8 nucleotides matching TRBD1. J lost 4 bases, V lost 4 bases, and 8 bases had no gene match. Germline V gene sequence: CDR1 SEHNR, CDR2 FQNEAQ (reference sequence). This CDR3 contains 15 residues. This chain's CDR3 is CASSSRTGRGTEAFF. The CDR3 bases are TGTGCCAGCAGCTCCCGGACAGGGAGGGGCACTGAAGCTTTCTTT.

This clone is judged medium-sized. This chain connects TRBV2 to TRBJ1-5; 7 bases agree with TRBD1. V gave up 1 base and J gave up 6 bases; unmatched junction bases: 3. CDR3 size: 14 residues. CDR1 and CDR2 from the germline V gene are SNHLY and FYNNEI. As DNA, the CDR3 is TGTGCCAGCAGTGAAGGGGCAGGGGGTCAGCCCCAGCATTTT. This sequence encodes CASSEGAGGQPQHF.

The chain joins TRBV6-5 to TRBJ1-5; the D is unclear. Trimming removed 6 bases from V and 4 bases from J, with 10 bases in between. Looked up from germline, CDR1 is MNHEY and CDR2 is SVGAGI. This CDR3 region has 13 residues. CDR3 loop: CASRTQLNQPQHF. The CDR3 DNA sequence: TGTGCCAGCAGGACGCAGTTGAATCAGCCCCAGCATTTT.

The V call is TRBV4-2, the J call TRBJ2-3; 14 bases are a match to TRBD2. Trimming cost V 4 bases and J 0 bases; bases outside gene matches: 12. This CDR3 has 20 amino acids. The germline CDR1 and CDR2 sequences are LGHNA and YNFKEQ. For the CDR3, the DNA is TGTGCCAGCAGCCTACGACTAGCGGGAGGGCAGGGCGCTAGCACAGATACGCAGTATTTT. Protein product: CASSLRLAGGQGASTDTQYF.

The chain uses TRBV4-1 and TRBJ2-1; 10 bases agree with TRBD2. The junction had 6 bases not matched to a gene; V was cut back by 3 bases and J by 4 bases. Germline CDR1 and CDR2: MGHRA and YSYEKL. The CDR3 sequence is 16 residues long. The CDR3 is CASSHSSGSGYNEQFF. As DNA, the CDR3 is TGCGCCAGCAGCCATTCTAGCGGGAGTGGGTACAATGAGCAGTTCTTC.

This clone was observed a handful of times. V usage is TRBV19 and J usage is TRBJ1-5; no clear D gene. Trimming left V 3 bases short and J 1 base short, with 13 bases between. The CDR3 is made up of 16 amino acids. Per the germline V gene, CDR1 is LNHDA and CDR2 is SQIVND (reference sequence). The CDR3 coding sequence is TGTGCCAGTAGTATGCCCCGTGGCAGCAGCAATCAGCCCCAGCATTTT. This encodes CASSMPRGSSNQPQHF.

The chain uses TRBV30 and TRBJ1-2; D gene ambiguous. The CDR3 runs 13 residues. From germline, CDR1 is GTSNPN and CDR2 SVGIG (reference sequence). Trimming stripped 2 bases from V and 4 bases from J, with 11 bases between. The CDR3 loop is CAWSLGRAYGYTF. CDR3 DNA sequence: TGTGCCTGGAGTCTTGGTAGGGCCTATGGCTACACCTTC.

The chain recombines TRBV7-9 with TRBJ2-3, with TRBD2 identical over 16 bases. The CDR3 totals 19 residues. Per germline, CDR1 SEHNR and CDR2 FQNEAQ (reference sequence). Unmatched junction bases numbered 10, after V lost 1 base and J lost 6 bases. The CDR3 spells CASSLGLGLAGGVTDTQYF. In DNA, the CDR3 is TGTGCCAGCAGCTTAGGACTGGGACTAGCGGGAGGGGTGACGGATACGCAGTATTTT.

The chain carries TRBV5-4 and TRBJ2-2, with 9 bases matching TRBD2. CDR3 length: 15 residues. Germline CDR1 and CDR2: SGHNT and YYREEE (reference sequence). Trimming cost V 1 base and J 7 bases; bases outside gene matches: 5. CDR3 nucleotides: TGTGCCAGCAGCTTGACTAGCGGGTTGGTCGGGGAGCTGTTTTTT. It codes for CASSLTSGLVGELFF. Full variable domain (outside the CDR3, taken from reference TRBV5-4 and TRBJ2-2): ETGVTQSPTHLIKTRGQQVTLRCSSQSGHNTVSWYQQALGQGPQFIFQYYREEENGRGNFPPRFSGLQFPNYSSELNVNALELDDSALYLCASSLTSGLVGELFFGEGSRLTVL.

In this sample, this clone turned up a few times. The genes are TRBV6-1 and TRBJ2-7; D gene ambiguous. CDR1 is MNHNS, CDR2 SASEGT, per germline. CDR3 length equals 12 residues. V lost 2 bases to trimming and J lost 6 bases, with 8 bases between them. The CDR3 bases are TGTGCCAGCAGTGAACTGAGACTCGAGCAGTACTTC. Amino acids: CASSELRLEQYF.

The rearrangement joins TRBV29-1 to TRBJ2-3, with D hard to call. Looked up from germline, CDR1 is SQVTM and CDR2 is ANQGSEA. There are 12 residues in the CDR3. V was pared by 7 bases and J by 0 bases, with 8 bases between. CDR3 coding DNA: TGCAGCGCGACGACTAGCACAGATACGCAGTATTTT. Protein: CSATTSTDTQYF.

There are a few counts of this clone. This chain joins TRBV5-6 and TRBJ2-7, with D possibly TRBD2 on 5 matching bases. The CDR3 totals 15 residues. Germline CDR1 is SGHDT and CDR2 is YYEEEE. V was shortened by 0 bases and J by 3 bases, with 13 bases between the two germline ends. CDR3 residues: CASSLALANSYEQYF. CDR3 DNA sequence: TGTGCCAGCAGCTTGGCCCTAGCTAATAGCTACGAGCAGTACTTC.

This sequence joins TRBV27 and TRBJ1-2; tentatively, D is TRBD1 (5 bases). Germline CDR1 reads MNHEY; CDR2 reads SMNVEV (reference sequence). V dropped 5 bases and J dropped 0 bases, with 19 bases sitting between them. The CDR3 totals 17 residues. The CDR3 DNA reads as TGTGCCAGCAGTCCGGTTTCGGGTGGGGCTTCTAACTATGGCTACACCTTC. It codes for CASSPVSGGASNYGYTF.

The chain couples TRBV30 to TRBJ2-2; 8 bases fit TRBD2. This CDR3 comprises 16 residues. V lost 2 bases and J lost 3; bases outside the gene matches: 8. Germline CDR1 GTSNPN, CDR2 SVGIG (reference sequence). CDR3 loop: CAWSFVSGTYTGELFF. Written as DNA, the CDR3 is TGTGCCTGGAGTTTCGTTAGCGGGACCTACACCGGGGAGCTGTTTTTT.

The table lists this clone with a few counts. This chain links TRBV10-3 with TRBJ2-7; no clear D. Trimming pared 2 bases from V and 2 bases from J, leaving 16 bases between. The germline gives CDR1 ENHRY, CDR2 SYGVKD. The CDR3 length is 16 residues. This chain's CDR3 is CAISEAQPGGTYEQYF. CDR3 nucleotides: TGTGCCATCAGTGAGGCACAACCCGGCGGTACCTACGAGCAGTACTTC.

This clone was counted between two and nine times. The genes are TRBV11-3 and TRBJ2-5, with D perhaps assigned TRBD1 or TRBD2 (5 bases each). This CDR3 has 15 amino acids. V shed 2 bases and J shed 4 bases, with 14 bases lying between them. Germline V CDR1 and CDR2: SGHNT, YENEEA. DNA of the CDR3: TGTGCCAGCAGCTTAAACGGGGCGAGGGGAGAGACCCAGTACTTC. Translated, it gives CASSLNGARGETQYF.

This sequence joins TRBV5-1 and TRBJ2-6, with D possibly TRBD1 on 6 matching bases. This CDR3 is built from 16 residues. The V gene's germline CDR1 is SGHRS and CDR2 YFSETQ. V lost 6 bases to trimming and J lost 0 bases, with 13 bases between them. The CDR3 DNA reads TGCGCCAGCACCCTGGGACACCGCTCTGGGGCCAACGTCCTGACTTTC. This sequence encodes CASTLGHRSGANVLTF.

This clone was picked up one time. The gene calls are TRBV4-3 and TRBJ2-4; 9 bases match TRBD2. Germline V gives CDR1 LGHNA, CDR2 YSLEER. The CDR3 length is 16 residues. The V and J ends lost 4 bases and 9 bases, in that order; junction bases with no gene match: 13. CDR3 sequence (DNA): TGCGCCAGCAGCCTCAAACTGGCGGGAGGGCCAGGCATTCAGTACTTC. Amino acid sequence: CASSLKLAGGPGIQYF.

The CDR3 sequence is CASSDRAWGRPYEQYF. As DNA, the CDR3 is TGTGCCAGCAGTGATAGAGCCTGGGGGCGCCCCTACGAGCAGTACTTC. V and J are TRBV6-1 and TRBJ2-7; perhaps TRBD1 as D (6 bases). The CDR3 has 16 residues. Trimming cost V 3 bases and J 2 bases, with 17 bases left between them. Germline loops: CDR1 MNHNS, CDR2 SASEGT.

In its sample, this clone was seen a few times. The chain is built from TRBV2 and TRBJ2-7; possible D gene TRBD2, 5 bases. Germline loops: CDR1 SNHLY, CDR2 FYNNEI. The CDR3 is 12 amino acids. V was trimmed by 3 bases and J by 7 bases, leaving 10 bases between them. CDR3 DNA sequence: TGTGCCAGCAGTGACTCGGGAATAGAGCAGTACTTC. This encodes CASSDSGIEQYF. Complete variable domain (other parts from reference TRBV2 and TRBJ2-7): EPEVTQTPSHQVTQMGQEVILRCVPISNHLYFYWYRQILGQKVEFLVSFYNNEISEKSEIFDDQFSVERPDGSNFTLKIRSTKLEDSAMYFCASSDSGIEQYFGPGTRLTVT.

The chain links TRBV30 to TRBJ2-1; D is unclear. CDR1 is GTSNPN and CDR2 is SVGIG in the germline V gene (reference sequence). The CDR3 spans 12 residues. V shed 2 bases and J shed 9 bases, with 11 bases lying between them. The CDR3 protein is CAWSSESAEQFF. In DNA, the CDR3 is TGTGCCTGGAGTAGTGAGTCCGCTGAGCAGTTCTTC.

This clone was detected a few times. The chain employs TRBV5-1 and TRBJ2-3, with 8 bases aligning to TRBD2. V lost 0 bases to trimming and J lost 2 bases; unmatched junction nucleotides: 5. The germline gives CDR1 SGHRS, CDR2 YFSETQ. This CDR3 is 16 amino acids long. The CDR3 DNA reads as TGCGCCAGCAGCTTGGCTTTAGCGGGGAACACAGATACGCAGTATTTT. Translating gives CASSLALAGNTDTQYF.

The rearrangement links TRBV6-1 to TRBJ2-5; the D gene is possibly TRBD2 (7 bases). CDR3 length equals 14 residues. Germline-derived CDR1 and CDR2 are MNHNS and SASEGT. Trimming pared 10 bases from V and 5 bases from J, leaving 20 bases between. CDR3 nucleotide sequence: TGTGCCACCGGGAGGCAGGGGAGTGTTGAGACCCAGTACTTC. It translates to CATGRQGSVETQYF.

The chain couples TRBV30 to TRBJ1-3; a possible D gene is TRBD1 (5 bases). The CDR3 is made up of 11 amino acids. V was shortened by 8 bases and J by 7 bases, with 12 bases between the two germline ends. CDR1 and CDR2 (germline): GTSNPN, SVGIG (reference sequence). The CDR3 coding sequence is TGTGCCGCAGACAGCTATAACACCATATATTTT. It codes for CAADSYNTIYF.

On this clone itself: One end of the junction does not line up with germline, which may come from a read error. The rearrangement links TRBV29-1 to TRBJ1-4; D call uncertain. The germline V gene has CDR1 SQVTM and CDR2 ANQGSEA. The CDR3 is 11 amino acids. CDR3 sequence reads: CSGEVNEKLFF. The CDR3 DNA is TGCAGCGGTGAAGTTAATGAAAAACTGTTTTTT.

This chain links TRBV19 with TRBJ2-7; no definite D call. Trimming took 3 bases from V and 3 from J, leaving 9 bases between them. CDR3 size: 13 residues. Germline V gene lookup returns CDR1 LNHDA and CDR2 SQIVND (reference sequence). The CDR3 sequence is CASSIGVGYEQYF. The DNA for the CDR3 is TGTGCCAGTAGTATCGGAGTCGGCTACGAGCAGTACTTC.

This clone was seen only once. V and J are TRBV5-1 and TRBJ2-5; 7 nucleotides agree with TRBD2. V shed 3 bases and J 2 bases; nucleotides not matched to a gene: 1. The CDR3 is 13 residues long. The germline CDR1 and CDR2 sequences are SGHRS and YFSETQ. The CDR3 region is CASSYGGQETQYF. The DNA of the CDR3 is TGCGCCAGCAGCTACGGGGGGCAAGAGACCCAGTACTTC.

V and J are TRBV13 and TRBJ2-3; D remains ambiguous. This CDR3 spans 16 amino acids. The V gene's germline CDR1 is PRHDT and CDR2 FYEKMQ (reference sequence). Trimming removed 5 bases at V and 4 bases at J, with 19 bases between. The CDR3 here is CASSPDEDPLPDTQYF. CDR3 DNA sequence: TGTGCCAGCAGCCCAGATGAGGACCCGCTCCCAGATACGCAGTATTTT.